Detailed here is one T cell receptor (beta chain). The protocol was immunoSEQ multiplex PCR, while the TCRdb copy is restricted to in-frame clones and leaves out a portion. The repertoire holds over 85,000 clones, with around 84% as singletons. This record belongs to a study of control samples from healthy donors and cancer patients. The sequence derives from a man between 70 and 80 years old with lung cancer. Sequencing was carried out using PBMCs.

The CDR3 here is CASSSGNRAGELFF. The CDR3 DNA sequence: TGTGCCAGCAGCTCAGGGAACAGGGCCGGGGAGCTGTTTTTT. The chain is built from TRBV6-6 and TRBJ2-2; a possible D gene is TRBD1 (6 bases). The CDR3 has 14 residues. The germline V gene encodes CDR1 MNHNY and CDR2 SVGAGI (reference sequence). Trimming cost V 6 bases and J 6 bases, with 14 bases left between them.